What follows describes a single T cell receptor beta chain. The sample comes from a study of blood T cell repertoires in COVID-19. Study-level information: From the United States, Italy and Spain came samples of acute and convalescent COVID-19.

The length of the CDR3 is 15 residues. With V trimmed by 1 base and J by 5 bases, 6 bases remained unmatched. Germline values: CDR1 LGHNA, CDR2 YSLEER. Using immunoSEQ multiplex PCR, the repertoire was profiled, and TCRdb retains in-frame clones only, with some absent. The table records 250,000 to 350,000 clones, about 87% of them present only once. V is TRBV4-3 and J is TRBJ2-5; 8 bases line up with TRBD1. The receptor comes from a woman aged 45 to 65 who had recovered from COVID-19. What was sequenced was PBMCs or T cells enriched from blood (not recorded which). This CDR3 is CASSQGQGRGETQYF. The CDR3 coding sequence is TGCGCCAGCAGCCAAGGACAGGGGAGAGGCGAGACCCAGTACTTC.